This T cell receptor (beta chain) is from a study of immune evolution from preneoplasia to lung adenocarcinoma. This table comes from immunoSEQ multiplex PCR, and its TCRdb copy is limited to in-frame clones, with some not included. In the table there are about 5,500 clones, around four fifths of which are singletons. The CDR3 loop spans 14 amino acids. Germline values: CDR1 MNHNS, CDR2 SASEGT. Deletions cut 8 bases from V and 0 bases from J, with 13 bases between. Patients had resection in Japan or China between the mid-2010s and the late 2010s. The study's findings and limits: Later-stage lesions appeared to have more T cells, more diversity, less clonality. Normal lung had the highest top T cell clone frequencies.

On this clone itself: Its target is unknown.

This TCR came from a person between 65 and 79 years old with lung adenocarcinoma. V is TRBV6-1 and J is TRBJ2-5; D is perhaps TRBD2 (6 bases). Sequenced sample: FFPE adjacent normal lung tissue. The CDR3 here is CASYPRGYQETQYF. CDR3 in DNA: TGTGCCAGCTACCCCCGGGGGTACCAAGAGACCCAGTACTTC.